This T cell receptor (beta chain) was observed in a study of tissue T cells after allogeneic stem cell transplantation. The study's findings and limits: Blood and spleen captured only part of the tissue TCR repertoire.

As concerns this clone: What it binds is unknown. The gene symbols are mouse symbols. Read coverage stops 1 residue before the CDR3 terminus; the germline J gene supplies the remainder.

Time point indicated: mouse harvest day 7 after allogeneic transplant. The graft held 10^6 splenic CD5+ T cells and 10^7 T-cell-depleted bone marrow cells. TCRdb's copy holds only in-frame clones and misses some; the assay was immunoSEQ multiplex PCR. The table includes approximately 8,000 clones, 40% to 60% detected once. In germline, CDR1 is SGHSA, CDR2 FRNQAP. With V trimmed by 4 bases and J by 4 bases, 4 bases remained unmatched. The CDR3 is 15 amino acids. The chain carries TRBV16 and TRBJ1-3; 10 nucleotides line up with TRBD1. The receptor was isolated from a female BALB/c mouse given C57BL/6 T cells with graft-versus-host disease after an allogeneic hematopoietic cell transplant. Sequencing was carried out using gut tissue. CDR3 DNA, as far as it was read: TGTGCAAGCAGCTCGGGACAGGGGAGGGGAAATACGCTCTAT. As protein: CASSSGQGRGNTLY. The complete CDR3 sequence is CASSSGQGRGNTLYF.